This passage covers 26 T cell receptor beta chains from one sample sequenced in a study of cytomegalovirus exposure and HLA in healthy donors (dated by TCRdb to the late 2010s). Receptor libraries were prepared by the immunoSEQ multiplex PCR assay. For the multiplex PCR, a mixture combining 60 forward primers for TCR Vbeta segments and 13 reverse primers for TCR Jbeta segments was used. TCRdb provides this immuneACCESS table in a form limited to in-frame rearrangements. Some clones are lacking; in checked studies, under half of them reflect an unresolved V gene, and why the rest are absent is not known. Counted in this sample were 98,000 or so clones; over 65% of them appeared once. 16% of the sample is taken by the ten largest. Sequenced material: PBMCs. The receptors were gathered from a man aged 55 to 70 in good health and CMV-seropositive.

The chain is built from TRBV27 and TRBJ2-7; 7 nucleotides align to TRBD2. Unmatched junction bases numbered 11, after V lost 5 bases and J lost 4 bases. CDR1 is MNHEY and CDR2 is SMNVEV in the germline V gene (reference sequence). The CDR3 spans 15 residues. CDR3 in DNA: TGTGCCAGCAGTCCCCGAAGTGGGAGGGCGTACGAGCAGTACTTC. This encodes CASSPRSGRAYEQYF.

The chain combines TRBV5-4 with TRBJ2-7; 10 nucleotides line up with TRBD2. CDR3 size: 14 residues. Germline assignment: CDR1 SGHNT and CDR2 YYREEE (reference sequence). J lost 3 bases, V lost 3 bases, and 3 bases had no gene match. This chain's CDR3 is CASSSRLAGYEQYF. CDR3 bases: TGTGCCAGCAGCTCTAGACTAGCGGGCTACGAGCAGTACTTC.

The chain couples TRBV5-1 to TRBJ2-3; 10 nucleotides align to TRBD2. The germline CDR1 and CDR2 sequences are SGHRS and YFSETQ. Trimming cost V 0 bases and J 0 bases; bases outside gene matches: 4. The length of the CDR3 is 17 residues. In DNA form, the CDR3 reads TGCGCCAGCAGCTTGGGACTAGCGGGTTTAAGCACAGATACGCAGTATTTT. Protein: CASSLGLAGLSTDTQYF.

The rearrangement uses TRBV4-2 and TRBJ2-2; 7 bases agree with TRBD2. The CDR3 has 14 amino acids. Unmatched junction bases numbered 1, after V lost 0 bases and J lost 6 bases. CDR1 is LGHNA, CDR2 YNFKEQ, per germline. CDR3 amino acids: CASSQDRGAGELFF. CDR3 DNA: TGTGCCAGCAGCCAAGATCGGGGGGCCGGGGAGCTGTTTTTT.

As DNA, the CDR3 is TGTGCCACCAGCAGAGTAGGAAGGGGGCGTACTGGGGCCAACGTCCTGACTTTC. Protein product: CATSRVGRGRTGANVLTF. The chain combines TRBV15 with TRBJ2-6; 7 bases are shared with TRBD1. Germline loops: CDR1 LNHNV, CDR2 YYDKDF (reference sequence). CDR3 length equals 18 residues. V was clipped by 1 base and J by 2 bases; unmatched bases: 8.

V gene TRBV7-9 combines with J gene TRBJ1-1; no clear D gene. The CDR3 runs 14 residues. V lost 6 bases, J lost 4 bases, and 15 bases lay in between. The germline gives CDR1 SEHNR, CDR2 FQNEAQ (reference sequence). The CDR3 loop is CASSPSGVATEAFF. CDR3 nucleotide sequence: TGTGCCAGCAGTCCATCCGGAGTAGCCACTGAAGCTTTCTTT. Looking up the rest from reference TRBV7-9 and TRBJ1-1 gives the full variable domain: DTGVSQNPRHKITKRGQNVTFRCDPISEHNRLYWYRQTLGQGPEFLTYFQNEAQLEKSRLLSDRFSAERPKGSFSTLEIQRTEQGDSAMYLCASSPSGVATEAFFGQGTRLTVV.

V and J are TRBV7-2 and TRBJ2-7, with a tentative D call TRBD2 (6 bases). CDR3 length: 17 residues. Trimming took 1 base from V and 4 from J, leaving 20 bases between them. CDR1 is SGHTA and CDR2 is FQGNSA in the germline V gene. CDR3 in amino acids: CASSLGKIPGRWYEQYF. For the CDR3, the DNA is TGTGCCAGCAGCTTAGGAAAGATACCGGGGAGGTGGTACGAGCAGTACTTC. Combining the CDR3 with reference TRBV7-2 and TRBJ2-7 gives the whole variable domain GAGVSQSPSNKVTEKGKDVELRCDPISGHTALYWYRQSLGQGLEFLIYFQGNSAPDKSGLPSDRFSAERTGGSVSTLTIQRTQQEDSAVYLCASSLGKIPGRWYEQYFGPGTRLTVT.

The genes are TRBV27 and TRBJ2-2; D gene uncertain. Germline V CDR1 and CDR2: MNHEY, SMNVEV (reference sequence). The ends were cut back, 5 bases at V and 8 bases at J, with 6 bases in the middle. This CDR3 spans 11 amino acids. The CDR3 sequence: CASSHLGELFF. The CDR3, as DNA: TGTGCCAGCAGTCACCTAGGGGAGCTGTTTTTT.

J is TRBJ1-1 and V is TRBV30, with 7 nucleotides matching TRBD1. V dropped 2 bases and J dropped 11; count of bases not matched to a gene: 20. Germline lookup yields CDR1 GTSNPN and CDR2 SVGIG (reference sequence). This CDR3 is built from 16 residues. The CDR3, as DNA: TGTGCCTGGAGTCCCGCAACGGGACAGACCCTAACGGGGGCTTTCTTT. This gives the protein CAWSPATGQTLTGAFF.

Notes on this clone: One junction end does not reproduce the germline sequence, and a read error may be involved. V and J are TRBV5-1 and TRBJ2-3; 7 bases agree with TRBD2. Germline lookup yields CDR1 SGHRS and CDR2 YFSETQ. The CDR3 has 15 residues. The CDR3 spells CASKGAGRSTDTQYF. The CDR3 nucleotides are TGCGCGAGCAAGGGAGCGGGGAGAAGCACAGATACGCAGTATTTT.

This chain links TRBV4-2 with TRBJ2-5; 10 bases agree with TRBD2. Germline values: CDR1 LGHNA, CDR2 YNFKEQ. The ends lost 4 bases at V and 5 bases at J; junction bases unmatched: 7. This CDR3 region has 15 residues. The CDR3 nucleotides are TGTGCCAGCAGCCCCAATAGCGGGGGGAGGGAGACCCAGTACTTC. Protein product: CASSPNSGGRETQYF.

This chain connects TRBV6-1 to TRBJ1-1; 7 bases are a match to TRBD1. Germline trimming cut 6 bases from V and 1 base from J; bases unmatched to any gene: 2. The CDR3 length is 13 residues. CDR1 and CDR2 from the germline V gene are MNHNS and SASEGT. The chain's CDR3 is CASRTGTNTEAFF. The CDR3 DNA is TGTGCCAGCAGGACAGGGACGAACACTGAAGCTTTCTTT.

CDR3 nucleotide sequence: TGTGCCAGCAGCATCAGGGGGGACAGCACAGATACGCAGTATTTT. Its protein is CASSIRGDSTDTQYF. The J gene is TRBJ2-3, the V gene TRBV4-2; perhaps TRBD1 as D (7 bases). With 5 bases removed from V and 0 bases from J, the gap between germline ends came to 12 bases. CDR1 LGHNA and CDR2 YNFKEQ come from the germline V gene. The CDR3 totals 15 residues.

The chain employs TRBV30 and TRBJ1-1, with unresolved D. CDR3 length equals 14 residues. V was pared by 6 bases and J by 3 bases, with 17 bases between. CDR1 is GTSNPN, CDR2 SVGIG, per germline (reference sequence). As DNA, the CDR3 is TGTGCCTGCCTTCGGATTGGTCGGGACACTGAAGCTTTCTTT. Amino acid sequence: CACLRIGRDTEAFF.

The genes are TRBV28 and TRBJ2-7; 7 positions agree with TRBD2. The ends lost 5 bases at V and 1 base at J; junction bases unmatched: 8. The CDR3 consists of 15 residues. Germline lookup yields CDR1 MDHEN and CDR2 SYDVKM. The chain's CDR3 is CASSPGGTLSYEQYF. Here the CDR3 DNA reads TGTGCCAGCAGTCCCGGGGGGACCCTTTCCTACGAGCAGTACTTC.

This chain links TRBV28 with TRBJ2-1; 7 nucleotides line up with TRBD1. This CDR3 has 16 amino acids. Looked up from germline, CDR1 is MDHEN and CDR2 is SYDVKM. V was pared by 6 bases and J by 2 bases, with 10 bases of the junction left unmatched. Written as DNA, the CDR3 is TGTGCCAGCAGCGATTCAGGGGGTCGAACCTACAATGAGCAGTTCTTC. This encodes CASSDSGGRTYNEQFF.

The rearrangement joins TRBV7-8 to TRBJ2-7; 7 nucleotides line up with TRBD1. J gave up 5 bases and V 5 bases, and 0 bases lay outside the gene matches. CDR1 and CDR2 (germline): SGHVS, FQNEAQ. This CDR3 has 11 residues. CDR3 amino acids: CASSTGDEQYF. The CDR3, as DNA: TGTGCCAGCAGCACAGGGGACGAGCAGTACTTC.

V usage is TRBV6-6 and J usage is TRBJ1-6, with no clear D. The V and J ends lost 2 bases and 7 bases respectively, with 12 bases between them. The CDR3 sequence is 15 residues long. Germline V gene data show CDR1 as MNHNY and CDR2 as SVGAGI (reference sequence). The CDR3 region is CASSYGFTENSPLHF. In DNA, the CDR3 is TGTGCCAGCAGTTACGGATTTACGGAGAATTCACCCCTCCACTTT.

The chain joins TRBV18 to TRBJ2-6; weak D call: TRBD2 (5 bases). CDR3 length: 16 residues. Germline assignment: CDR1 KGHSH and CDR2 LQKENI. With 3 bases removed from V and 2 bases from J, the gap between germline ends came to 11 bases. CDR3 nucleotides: TGTGCCAGCTCACCGCTGAGGGATCCTGGGGCCAACGTCCTGACTTTC. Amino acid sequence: CASSPLRDPGANVLTF.

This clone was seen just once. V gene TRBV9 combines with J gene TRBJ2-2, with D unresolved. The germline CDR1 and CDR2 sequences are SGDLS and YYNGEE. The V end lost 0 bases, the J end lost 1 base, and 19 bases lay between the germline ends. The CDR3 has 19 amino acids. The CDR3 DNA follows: TGTGCCAGCAGCGTAGCCGGATCGATAAGGAGACTGAACACCGGGGAGCTGTTTTTT. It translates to CASSVAGSIRRLNTGELFF. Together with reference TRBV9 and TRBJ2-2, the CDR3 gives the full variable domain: DSGVTQTPKHLITATGQRVTLRCSPRSGDLSVYWYQQSLDQGLQFLIQYYNGEERAKGNILERFSAQQFPDLHSELNLSSLELGDSALYFCASSVAGSIRRLNTGELFFGEGSRLTVL.

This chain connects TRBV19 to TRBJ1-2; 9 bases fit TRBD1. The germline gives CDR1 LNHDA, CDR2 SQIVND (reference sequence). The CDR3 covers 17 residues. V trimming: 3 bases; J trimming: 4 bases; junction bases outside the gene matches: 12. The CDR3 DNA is TGTGCCAGTAGTATCGACAGGGGGGCTCCTCTAGTCTATGGCTACACCTTC. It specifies CASSIDRGAPLVYGYTF.

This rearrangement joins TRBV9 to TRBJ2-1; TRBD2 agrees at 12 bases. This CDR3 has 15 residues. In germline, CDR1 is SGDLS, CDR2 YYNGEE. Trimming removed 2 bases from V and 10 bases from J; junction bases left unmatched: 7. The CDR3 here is CASSVQTSGGGEQFF. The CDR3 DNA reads TGTGCCAGCAGCGTCCAGACTAGCGGGGGAGGGGAGCAGTTCTTC.

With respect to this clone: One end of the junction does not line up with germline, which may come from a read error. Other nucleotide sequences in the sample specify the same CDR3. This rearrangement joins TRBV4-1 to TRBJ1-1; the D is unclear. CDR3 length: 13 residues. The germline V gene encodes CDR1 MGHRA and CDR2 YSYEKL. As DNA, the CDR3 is TGCGCCAGTAGCCAACTCCCGGGGACTGAAGCTTTCTTT. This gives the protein CASSQLPGTEAFF.

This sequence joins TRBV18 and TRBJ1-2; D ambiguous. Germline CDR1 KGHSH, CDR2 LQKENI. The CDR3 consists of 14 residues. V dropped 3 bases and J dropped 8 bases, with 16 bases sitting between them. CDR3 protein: CASSPVDEVFGYTF. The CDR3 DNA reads TGTGCCAGCTCACCGGTAGACGAGGTTTTCGGCTACACCTTC.

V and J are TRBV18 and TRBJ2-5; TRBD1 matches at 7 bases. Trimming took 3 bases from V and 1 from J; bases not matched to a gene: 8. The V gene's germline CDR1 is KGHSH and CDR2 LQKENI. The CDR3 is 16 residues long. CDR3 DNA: TGTGCCAGCTCACCCAGTAGAGGGACAGTCCAAGAGACCCAGTACTTC. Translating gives CASSPSRGTVQETQYF.

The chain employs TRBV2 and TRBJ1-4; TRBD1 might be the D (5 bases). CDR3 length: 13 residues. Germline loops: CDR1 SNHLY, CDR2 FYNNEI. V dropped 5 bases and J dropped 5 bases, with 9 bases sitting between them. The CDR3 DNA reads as TGTGCCAGCAGTAAGACAGAGAATGAAAAACTGTTTTTT. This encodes CASSKTENEKLFF. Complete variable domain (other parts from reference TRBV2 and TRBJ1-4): EPEVTQTPSHQVTQMGQEVILRCVPISNHLYFYWYRQILGQKVEFLVSFYNNEISEKSEIFDDQFSVERPDGSNFTLKIRSTKLEDSAMYFCASSKTENEKLFFGSGTQLSVL.